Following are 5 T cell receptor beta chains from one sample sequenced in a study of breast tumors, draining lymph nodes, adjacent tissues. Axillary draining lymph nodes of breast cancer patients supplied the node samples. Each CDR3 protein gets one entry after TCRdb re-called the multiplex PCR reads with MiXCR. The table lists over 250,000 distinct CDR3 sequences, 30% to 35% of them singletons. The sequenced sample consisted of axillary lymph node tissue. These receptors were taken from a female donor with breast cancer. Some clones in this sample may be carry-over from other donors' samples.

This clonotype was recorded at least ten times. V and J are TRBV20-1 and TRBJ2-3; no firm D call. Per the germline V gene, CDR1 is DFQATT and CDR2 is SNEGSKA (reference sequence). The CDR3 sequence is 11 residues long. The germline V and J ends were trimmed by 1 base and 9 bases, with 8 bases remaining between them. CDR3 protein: CSARVGLTQYF. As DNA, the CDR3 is TGCAGTGCTAGAGTCGGTTTGACGCAGTATTTT.

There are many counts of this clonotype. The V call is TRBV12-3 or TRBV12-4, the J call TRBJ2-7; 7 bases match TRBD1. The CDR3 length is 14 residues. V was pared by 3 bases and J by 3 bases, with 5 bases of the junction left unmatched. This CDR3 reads CASSFRQGNYEQYF. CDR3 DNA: TGTGCCAGCAGTTTTCGACAGGGAAACTACGAGCAGTACTTC.

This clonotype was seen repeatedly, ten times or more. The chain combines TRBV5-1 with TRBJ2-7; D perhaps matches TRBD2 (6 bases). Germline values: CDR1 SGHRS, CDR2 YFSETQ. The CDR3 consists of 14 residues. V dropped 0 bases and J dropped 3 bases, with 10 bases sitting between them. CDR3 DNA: TGCGCCAGCAGCTTGGAGGGACTTGTCTACGAGCAGTACTTC. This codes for CASSLEGLVYEQYF.

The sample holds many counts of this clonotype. The CDR3 DNA reads as TGTGCCAGCGCCAGGGTCTGGGTCGGTAGCAATCAGCCCCAGCATTTT. This sequence encodes CASARVWVGSNQPQHF. The chain has TRBV6-1 and TRBJ1-5; D possibly corresponds to TRBD1 (5 bases). The CDR3 is 16 amino acids. V was cut by 8 bases and J by 0 bases, with 17 bases left in between. Germline V gene lookup returns CDR1 MNHNS and CDR2 SASEGT.

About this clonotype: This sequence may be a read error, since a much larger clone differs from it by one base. The CDR3 sequence is CAIRTGTGSHEQYF. As DNA, the CDR3 is TGTGCCATCAGGACGGGGACGGGCTCCCACGAGCAGTACTTC. The chain is built from TRBV10-3 and TRBJ2-7, with D perhaps assigned TRBD1 or TRBD2 (5 bases each). This CDR3 is built from 14 residues. Germline assignment: CDR1 ENHRY and CDR2 SYGVKD.